The entry below describes one TCR beta chain. The CDR3 is made up of 14 amino acids. V was trimmed by 7 bases and J by 5 bases, leaving 17 bases between them. Germline CDR1 is LNHDA and CDR2 is SQIVND (reference sequence). The sample belongs to a study of blood T cell repertoires in COVID-19. The repertoire was sequenced with immunoSEQ multiplex PCR; TCRdb's copy has only in-frame clones and lacks some. The sample contains 180,000 or so clones, approximately 80% of which appear only once. The chain has TRBV19 and TRBJ2-5; possible D gene TRBD1, 5 bases. The clonotype comes from a human donor with acute or convalescent COVID-19. The donor label of this sample is uncertain. The sample was peripheral blood. Written as DNA, the CDR3 is TGTGCCAGTACCCGGTCATGGGGCGAGGAGACCCAGTACTTC. Amino acid sequence: CASTRSWGEETQYF.